This TCR beta chain was recovered during a study of CD4 T cells in relation to SARS-CoV-2 and coronaviruses. Study-level information: Controls used an HIV-1 Nef peptide pool or no peptide.

CD4+ T cells from unexposed donors were obtained before the COVID-19 pandemic (2011-2018). CD4+ T cells were isolated from the cells after 10 days of culture. As cell numbers allowed, unexposed-donor CD4+ T cells faced SARS-CoV-2 S/N and four cold-coronavirus spikes. As to this clone: Its antigen remains unknown.

Clones were sequenced by immunoSEQ multiplex PCR, and TCRdb holds only the in-frame ones, with some missing. The table includes 20,000 to 25,000 clones, around 67% detected once. This CDR3 region has 16 residues. CDR1 and CDR2 from the germline V gene are LGHNA and YNFKEQ. The V gene lost 4 bases and the J gene lost 2 bases, with 12 bases spanning the gap. Sequences were obtained from CD4+ T cells from PBMCs, cultured in vitro. V usage is TRBV4-2 and J usage is TRBJ2-6; D not resolved. The receptor's source is a human donor in good health. Here the CDR3 reads CASSPRLGPGANVLTF. CDR3 coding DNA: TGTGCCAGCAGCCCCCGACTTGGACCTGGGGCCAACGTCCTGACTTTC.